This T cell receptor (beta chain) was profiled in a study of shared clonotypes between healthy human individuals. TCRdb keeps only in-frame clones here, not all; method: immunoSEQ multiplex PCR. The sample carries some 580,000 clones, roughly 98% recorded once. The naive CD8 population came from CD45RO-negative cells selected for CCR7, without terminally differentiated effector memory CD45RA+ cells. About this clone itself: Distinct nucleotide sequences in the sample also encode this CDR3.

Germline V gives CDR1 MNHEY, CDR2 SMNVEV (reference sequence). The CDR3 spans 12 residues. Deletions cut 4 bases from V and 4 bases from J, with 8 bases between. The sample comprised naive CD8+ T cells sorted from blood. This TCR came from a young man in good health. The genes are TRBV27 and TRBJ2-7; TRBD1 might be the D (5 bases). CDR3 amino acids: CASSSQGYEQYF. The CDR3 DNA is TGTGCCAGCAGTTCCCAGGGTTACGAGCAGTACTTC.